The source of this T cell receptor beta chain is a study of T cells in Graves' hyperthyroidism and ophthalmopathy. The study's findings and limits: Researchers found most expanded thyroid clonotypes above 0.001 in blood as well.

The CDR3 has 14 amino acids. The V end was cut by 6 bases, the J end by 4 bases, with 18 bases between. The germline CDR1 and CDR2 sequences are GTSNPN and SVGIG (reference sequence). The TCR beta CDR3 regions underwent amplification using RNA transcripts as the source. HTBI primers were used for first-round RT-PCR of the TCR CDR3. TCRdb reprocessed the multiplex PCR reads via MiXCR and lists one record per CDR3 protein. The sample records about 700,000 distinct CDR3 sequences, about 15% being singletons. This clonotype came up many times. The antigen remains unidentified. The sequence was obtained from a woman between 18 and 29 years old with Graves' hyperthyroidism. The sample was blood. The chain uses TRBV30 and TRBJ1-1; D may be TRBD1 (5 bases). CDR3 DNA sequence: TGTGCCTGTCCCAGGAGGGGCGAGAGCACTGAAGCTTTCTTT. Translation: CACPRRGESTEAFF.